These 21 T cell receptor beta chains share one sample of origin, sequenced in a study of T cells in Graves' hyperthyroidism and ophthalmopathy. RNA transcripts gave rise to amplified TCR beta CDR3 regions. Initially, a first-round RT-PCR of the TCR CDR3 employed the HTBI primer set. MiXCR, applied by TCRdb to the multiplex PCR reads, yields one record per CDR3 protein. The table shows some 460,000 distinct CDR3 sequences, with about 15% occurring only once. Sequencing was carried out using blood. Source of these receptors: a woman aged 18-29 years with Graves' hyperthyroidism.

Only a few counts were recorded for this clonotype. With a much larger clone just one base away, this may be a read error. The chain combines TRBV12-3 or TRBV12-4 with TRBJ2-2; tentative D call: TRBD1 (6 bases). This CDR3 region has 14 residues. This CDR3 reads CASSPTGSNGELSF. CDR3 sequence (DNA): TGTGCCAGCAGTCCGACAGGTTCTAACGGGGAGCTGTCTTTT.

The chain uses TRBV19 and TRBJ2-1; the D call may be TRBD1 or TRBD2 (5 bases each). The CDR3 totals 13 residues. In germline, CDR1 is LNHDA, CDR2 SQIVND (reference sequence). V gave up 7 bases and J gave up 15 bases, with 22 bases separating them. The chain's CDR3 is CASTKTPTGPRFF. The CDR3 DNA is TGTGCCAGTACCAAAACCCCCACGGGGCCCCGGTTCTTC.

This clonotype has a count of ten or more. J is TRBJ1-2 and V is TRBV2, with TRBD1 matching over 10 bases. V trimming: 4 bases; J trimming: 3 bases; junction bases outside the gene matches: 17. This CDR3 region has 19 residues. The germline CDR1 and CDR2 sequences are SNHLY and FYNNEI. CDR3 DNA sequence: TGTGCCAGCAGTGTCTTTGCGGGACAGGGGTATGAGGTTTACTATGGCTACACCTTC. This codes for CASSVFAGQGYEVYYGYTF. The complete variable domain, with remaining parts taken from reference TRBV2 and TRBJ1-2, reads EPEVTQTPSHQVTQMGQEVILRCVPISNHLYFYWYRQILGQKVEFLVSFYNNEISEKSEIFDDQFSVERPDGSNFTLKIRSTKLEDSAMYFCASSVFAGQGYEVYYGYTFGSGTRLTVV.

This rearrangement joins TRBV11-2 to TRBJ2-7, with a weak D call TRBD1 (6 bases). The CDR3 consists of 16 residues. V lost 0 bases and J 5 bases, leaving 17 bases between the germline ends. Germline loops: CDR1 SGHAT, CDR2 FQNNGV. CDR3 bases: TGTGCCAGCAGCTTAGATGGGGCGACAGGCCTCCACGAGCAGTACTTC. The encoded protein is CASSLDGATGLHEQYF.

This chain's CDR3 is CASSRRGSSYEQYF. The CDR3 region has the DNA TGCGCCAGCAGCCGGCGGGGATCCTCCTACGAGCAGTACTTC. The rearrangement joins TRBV5-1 to TRBJ2-7; D may be TRBD2 (6 bases). The CDR3 loop spans 14 amino acids. Germline assignment: CDR1 SGHRS and CDR2 YFSETQ. V gave up 4 bases and J gave up 0 bases, with 11 bases separating them.

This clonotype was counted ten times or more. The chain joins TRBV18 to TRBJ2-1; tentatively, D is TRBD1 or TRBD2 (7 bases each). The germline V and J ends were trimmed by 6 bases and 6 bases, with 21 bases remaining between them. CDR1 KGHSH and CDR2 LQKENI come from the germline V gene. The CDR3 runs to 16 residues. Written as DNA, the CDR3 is TGTGCCAGCTCCCCCTCGGGCAGGGGGGGACTCAATGAGCAGTTCTTC. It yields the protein CASSPSGRGGLNEQFF.

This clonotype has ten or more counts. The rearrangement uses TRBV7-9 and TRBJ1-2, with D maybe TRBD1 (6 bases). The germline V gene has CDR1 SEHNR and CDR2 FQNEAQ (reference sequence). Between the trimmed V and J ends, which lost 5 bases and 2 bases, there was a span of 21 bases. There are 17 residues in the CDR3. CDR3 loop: CASSNTRGGLRNYGYTF. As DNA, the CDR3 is TGTGCCAGCAGCAACACTCGCGGGGGGCTAAGAAACTATGGCTACACCTTC.

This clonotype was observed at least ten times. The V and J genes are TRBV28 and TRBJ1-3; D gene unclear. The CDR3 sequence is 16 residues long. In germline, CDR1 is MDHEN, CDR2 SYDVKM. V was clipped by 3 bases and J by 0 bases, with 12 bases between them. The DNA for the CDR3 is TGTGCCAGCAGTTTCGGTCGTCCCCCCTCTGGAAACACCATATATTTT. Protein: CASSFGRPPSGNTIYF.

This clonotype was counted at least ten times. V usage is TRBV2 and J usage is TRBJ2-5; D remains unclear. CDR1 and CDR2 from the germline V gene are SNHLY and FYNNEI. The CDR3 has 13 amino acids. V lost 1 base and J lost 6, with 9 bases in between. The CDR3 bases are TGTGCCAGCAGTGAAGAACGGCCCCAGACCCAGTACTTC. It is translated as CASSEERPQTQYF.

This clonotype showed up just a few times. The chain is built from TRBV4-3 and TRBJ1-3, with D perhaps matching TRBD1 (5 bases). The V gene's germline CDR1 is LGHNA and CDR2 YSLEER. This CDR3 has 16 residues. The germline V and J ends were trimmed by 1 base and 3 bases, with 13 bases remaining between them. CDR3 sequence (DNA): TGCGCCAGCAGCCAAGCAGTTTCTAGGGGTGGAAACACCATATATTTT. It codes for CASSQAVSRGGNTIYF.

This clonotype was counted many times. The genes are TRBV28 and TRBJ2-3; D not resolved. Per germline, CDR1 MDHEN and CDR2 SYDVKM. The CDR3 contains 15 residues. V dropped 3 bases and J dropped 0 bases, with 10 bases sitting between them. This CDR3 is CASSFDGTSTDTQYF. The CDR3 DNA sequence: TGTGCCAGCAGTTTCGACGGTACTAGCACAGATACGCAGTATTTT.

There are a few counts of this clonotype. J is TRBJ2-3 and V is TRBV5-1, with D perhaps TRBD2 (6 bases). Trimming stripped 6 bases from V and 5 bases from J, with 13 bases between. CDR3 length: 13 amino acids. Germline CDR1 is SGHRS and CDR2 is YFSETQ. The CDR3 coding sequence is TGCGCCAGCATGGAGGGGTTTGGAGATACGCAGTATTTT. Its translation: CASMEGFGDTQYF.

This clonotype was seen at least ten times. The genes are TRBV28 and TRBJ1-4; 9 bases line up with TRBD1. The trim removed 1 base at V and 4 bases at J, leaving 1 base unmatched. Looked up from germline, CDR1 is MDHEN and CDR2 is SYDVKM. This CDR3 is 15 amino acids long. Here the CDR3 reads CASSLLDRGNEKLFF. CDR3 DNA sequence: TGTGCCAGCAGTTTATTGGACAGGGGTAATGAAAAACTGTTTTTT.

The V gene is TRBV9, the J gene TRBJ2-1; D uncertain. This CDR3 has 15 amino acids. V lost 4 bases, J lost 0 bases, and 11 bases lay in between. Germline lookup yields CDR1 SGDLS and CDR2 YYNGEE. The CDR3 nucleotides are TGTGCCAGCAGCCGAGTCATAAGCTCCTACAATGAGCAGTTCTTC. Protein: CASSRVISSYNEQFF.

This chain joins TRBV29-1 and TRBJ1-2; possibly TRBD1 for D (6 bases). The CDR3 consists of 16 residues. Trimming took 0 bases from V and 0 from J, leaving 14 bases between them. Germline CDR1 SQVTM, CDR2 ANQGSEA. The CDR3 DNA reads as TGCAGCGTTGAAGACTTGCAGGGGACTCCTAACTATGGCTACACCTTC. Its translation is CSVEDLQGTPNYGYTF.

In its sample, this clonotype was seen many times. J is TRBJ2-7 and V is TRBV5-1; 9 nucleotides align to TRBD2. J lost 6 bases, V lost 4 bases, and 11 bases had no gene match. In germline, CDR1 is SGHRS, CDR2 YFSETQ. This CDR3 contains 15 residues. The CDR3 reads CASSPREGSNPEQYF. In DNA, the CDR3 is TGCGCCAGCAGCCCGCGGGAGGGGTCGAATCCCGAGCAGTACTTC.

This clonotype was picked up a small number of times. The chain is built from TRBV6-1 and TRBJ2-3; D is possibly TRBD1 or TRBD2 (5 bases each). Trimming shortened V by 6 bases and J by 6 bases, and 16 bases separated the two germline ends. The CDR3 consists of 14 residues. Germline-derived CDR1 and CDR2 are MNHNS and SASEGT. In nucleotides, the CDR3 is TGTGCCAGCAGGGGGACGATCGGGGCCGATACGCAGTATTTT. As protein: CASRGTIGADTQYF.

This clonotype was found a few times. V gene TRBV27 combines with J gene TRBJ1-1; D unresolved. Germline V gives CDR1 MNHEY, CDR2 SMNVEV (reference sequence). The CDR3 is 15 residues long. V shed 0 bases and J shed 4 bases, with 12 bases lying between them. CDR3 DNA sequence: TGTGCCAGCAGTTTATCAGAGGGTCGGGTCACTGAAGCTTTCTTT. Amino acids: CASSLSEGRVTEAFF.

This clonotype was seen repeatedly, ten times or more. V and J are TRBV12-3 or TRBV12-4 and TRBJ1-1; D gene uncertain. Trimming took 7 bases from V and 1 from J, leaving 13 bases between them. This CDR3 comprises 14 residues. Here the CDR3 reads CASTDWARNTEAFF. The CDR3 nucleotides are TGTGCCAGCACCGATTGGGCCAGGAACACTGAAGCTTTCTTT.

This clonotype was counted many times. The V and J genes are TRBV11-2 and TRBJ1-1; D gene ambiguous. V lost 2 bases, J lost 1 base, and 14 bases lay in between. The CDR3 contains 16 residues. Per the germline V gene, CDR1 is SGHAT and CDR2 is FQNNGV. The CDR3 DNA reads TGTGCCAGCAGCTTACGGCGTCAATACGCGAACACTGAAGCTTTCTTT. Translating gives CASSLRRQYANTEAFF.

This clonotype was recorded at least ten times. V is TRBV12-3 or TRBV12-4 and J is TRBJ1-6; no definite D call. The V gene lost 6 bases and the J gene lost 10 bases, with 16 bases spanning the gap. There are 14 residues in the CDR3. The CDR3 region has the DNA TGTGCCAGCAGCCCTACCCCGGGAGGATCACCCCTCCACTTT. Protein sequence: CASSPTPGGSPLHF.